This TCR beta chain was sequenced in a study of spatial heterogeneity in lung cancer (dated by TCRdb to 2018 to 2020). Regarding the study in general: Beta-chain transcripts were consistently detected in greater numbers than alpha-chain transcripts, which likely reflects a higher abundance of beta-chain transcripts. Nonsynonymous mutation counts, determined by whole-exome sequencing of tumor tissue, were related to TCR repertoire features. At surgery, 220 tumor regions, roughly 63 matched nontumor lung samples and 56 PBMC samples were TCR-sequenced for both alpha and beta chains. In non-small cell lung cancer, the study made a quantitative comparison of TCR alpha and beta repertoires among multiple tumor regions, matched nontumor lung and blood. In the raw uncorrected reads, each unique combination of TCR and UMI appeared on average more than ten times.

The protocol used for the library was 5' RACE. TCRdb names NextSeq 500 as the instrument used. The TCR library protocol attached a unique molecular identifier to each TCR cDNA molecule to allow correction of PCR and sequencing errors. The paper's data handling went like this. TCR identification, UMI-based error correction and CDR3 extraction were all carried out with Decombinator tools. TCRs above a frequency of 2 per 1,000, corresponding to the top 1% of the tumor frequency distribution, were defined as expanded. Each repertoire was subsampled 100 times to 5,000 TCRs, after which Renyi diversity was computed with the R vegan package. CDR3 similarity networks were built from amino acid triplet string-kernel similarity, connecting CDR3s with pairwise similarity above 0.82. Clones were called with MiXCR by TCRdb after fastp trimmed the public reads at Q25, and only in-frame beta chains were retained. Identical CDR3 protein sequences are pooled into one entry, listed with their most common genes and DNA. The V and J calls and clone size come from TCRdb's table, not from the authors' own analysis. In all, the sample holds 82,000 or so distinct CDR3 sequences, and around 13% of those were seen once. Around 4.6% of the sample is taken by the ten largest.

This clonotype has a single count. It lacks a known antigen. Base-call qualities are not available, and no considerably larger clone is one nucleotide away. A lone read offers only weak evidence. Counted from cysteine to phenylalanine, this CDR3 has 15 amino acids. The read is trimmed to its CDR3 DNA, 45 bases read in frame from base 1. At the junction V is shortened by 5 bases and J by 3 bases, with 15 bases in between. The sample's time point label, decoded: sample taken at primary tumor resection. Whole RNA extracted from tumor and nontumor lung tissue, or from cryopreserved PBMC samples, was used for TCR sequencing without cell sorting. The donors were 65 to 90 patients from the lung TRACERx cohort who had early-stage, untreated non-small cell lung cancer. A patient was chosen for TCR sequencing only when enough RNA was available from at least two tumor regions. What the study reported, not specific to this receptor: Ubiquitous expanded tumor TCRs showed up in blood more often at tumor resection than at routine follow-up. Confirming at a functional level the hypothesis that regional TCRs recognize regional mutations was considered to require additional single-cell paired TCR alpha and beta sequencing.

The sample was PBMCs, taken at surgery. The V and J genes are TRBV5-3 and TRBJ1-3; D gene: possibly TRBD1, on 5 matching bases. TRBV5-3 is treated as an ORF (open reading frame) with a function not yet certain. The receptor's source is a male donor with early-stage non-small cell lung cancer. Read as DNA, the sequence is TGTGCCAGAAGTCTCCGAAGGGGATTTGGAAACACCATATATTTT. It translates to CARSLRRGFGNTIYF.